Below are 15 T cell receptor beta chains sequenced from a single sample in a study of response to subunit inactivated influenza vaccine. Each CDR3 protein gets one entry after TCRdb re-called the RT-PCR reads with MiXCR. The sample records 500,000 to 550,000 distinct CDR3 sequences, approximately 7.1% being singletons. The sequencing used PBMCs from blood, collected roughly 24 months after vaccination. These TCRs come from a man aged 45 to 75 who received an inactivated influenza vaccine.

The chain combines TRBV5-4 with TRBJ2-3; 7 nucleotides line up with TRBD1. Germline V gene data show CDR1 as SGHNT and CDR2 as YYREEE (reference sequence). This CDR3 region has 16 residues. V lost 3 bases and J lost 0; bases outside the gene matches: 7. As DNA, the CDR3 is TGTGCCAGCAGCTCTGACAGGGACACTAGCACAGATACGCAGTATTTT. Translating gives CASSSDRDTSTDTQYF.

In its sample, this clonotype was seen many times. The chain uses TRBV12-3 or TRBV12-4 and TRBJ1-3, with D hard to call. The CDR3 consists of 13 residues. Trimming removed 6 bases at V and 4 bases at J, with 10 bases between. This chain's CDR3 is CASSPSPGNTIYF. CDR3 DNA sequence: TGTGCCAGCAGCCCCTCTCCCGGAAACACCATATATTTT.

The chain is built from TRBV5-1 and TRBJ2-2; tentatively, D is TRBD1 or TRBD2 (5 bases each). The length of the CDR3 is 16 residues. CDR1 is SGHRS and CDR2 is YFSETQ in the germline V gene. Trimming left V 3 bases short and J 3 bases short, with 15 bases between. CDR3 nucleotides: TGCGCCAGCAGCTCGGGGCCCCCACGGGACACCGGGGAGCTGTTTTTT. Amino acid sequence: CASSSGPPRDTGELFF.

J is TRBJ2-4 and V is TRBV5-6; D may be TRBD1 or TRBD2 (5 bases each). The CDR3 consists of 15 residues. The V end lost 4 bases, the J end lost 0 bases, and 11 bases lay between the germline ends. Germline V lookup: CDR1 SGHDT, CDR2 YYEEEE. The CDR3 coding sequence is TGTGCCAGCAGCATCCCCGGGACAGCCAAAAACATTCAGTACTTC. It translates to CASSIPGTAKNIQYF.

The chain employs TRBV15 and TRBJ1-5; 10 nucleotides agree with TRBD1. There are 15 residues in the CDR3. CDR1 and CDR2 from the germline V gene are LNHNV and YYDKDF (reference sequence). The V gene end was trimmed by 5 bases and the J gene end by 8 bases; junction bases not matched to a gene: 9. DNA of the CDR3: TGTGCCACCAGCTCCCGCGGACAGGGGGAGAAGCCCCAGCATTTT. Protein product: CATSSRGQGEKPQHF. Drawing the rest from reference TRBV15 and TRBJ1-5, the complete variable domain is DAMVIQNPRYQVTQFGKPVTLSCSQTLNHNVMYWYQQKSSQAPKLLFHYYDKDFNNEADTPDNFQSRRPNTSFCFLDIRSPGLGDTAMYLCATSSRGQGEKPQHFGDGTRLSIL.

This clonotype was observed many times. The chain combines TRBV29-1 with TRBJ2-5, with D maybe TRBD2 (6 bases). V lost 6 bases to trimming and J lost 5 bases, with 13 bases between them. Germline values: CDR1 SQVTM, CDR2 ANQGSEA. This CDR3 spans 12 amino acids. For the CDR3, the DNA is TGCAGCGTGGCGATAAGCGGGGAGACCCAGTACTTC. Translated: CSVAISGETQYF.

The V call is TRBV7-2, the J call TRBJ2-1; D remains unclear. CDR1 SGHTA and CDR2 FQGNSA come from the germline V gene. CDR3 length: 14 residues. V lost 3 bases to trimming and J lost 6 bases, with 12 bases between them. The CDR3: CASSLILVRNEQFF. Here the CDR3 DNA reads TGTGCCAGCAGCTTGATCCTGGTTCGCAATGAGCAGTTCTTC.

This clonotype was seen more than once but under ten times. The V and J genes are TRBV4-1 and TRBJ1-1; the D is unclear. CDR1 is MGHRA and CDR2 is YSYEKL in the germline V gene. Trimming pared 2 bases from V and 7 bases from J, leaving 8 bases between. The length of the CDR3 is 12 residues. The CDR3 DNA is TGCGCCAGCAGCCAATATCCGGGTGAAGCTTTCTTT. Translated, it gives CASSQYPGEAFF.

Of note for this clonotype: An end of the junction differs from the germline gene, which may be a read error. This chain joins TRBV10-3 and TRBJ1-4; 7 nucleotides align to TRBD1. The CDR3 length is 13 residues. CDR1 is ENHRY and CDR2 is SYGVKD in the germline V gene. For the CDR3, the DNA is TGTGCCATCGGGGACAGACCTAATGATAAACTGTTTTTT. Its translation: CAIGDRPNDKLFF.

The genes are TRBV5-5 and TRBJ2-5, with D unresolved. There are 14 residues in the CDR3. Trimming cost V 0 bases and J 1 base, with 7 bases left between them. Germline V gene lookup returns CDR1 SGHKS and CDR2 YYEKEE (reference sequence). CDR3 region: CASSLVLSQETQYF. The CDR3, as DNA: TGTGCCAGCAGCTTGGTACTTAGCCAAGAGACCCAGTACTTC.

The chain joins TRBV5-1 to TRBJ2-1; D gene uncertain. CDR3 size: 14 residues. The V end was cut by 3 bases, the J end by 7 bases, with 14 bases between. Germline V gene lookup returns CDR1 SGHRS and CDR2 YFSETQ. CDR3 DNA: TGCGCCAGCAGCTCCTGGCCCAGAGAAAATGAGCAGTTCTTC. Translated: CASSSWPRENEQFF.

This clonotype was picked up a small number of times. The chain links TRBV20-1 to TRBJ2-5; either TRBD1 or TRBD2 may fit D (5 bases each). Germline V gene sequence: CDR1 DFQATT, CDR2 SNEGSKA (reference sequence). Trimming took off 4 bases at V and 5 bases at J, with 32 bases between the two ends. The CDR3 sequence is 19 residues long. CDR3 DNA sequence: TGCAGTGCTATCGGGTCAACGGGACCCTCGACACCTGAGTGGGAGACCCAGTACTTC. Translating it yields CSAIGSTGPSTPEWETQYF.

The rearrangement joins TRBV11-1 to TRBJ2-4; D ambiguous. Per germline, CDR1 SGHAT and CDR2 FQDESV (reference sequence). V was trimmed by 1 base and J by 6 bases, leaving 7 bases between them. The CDR3 is made up of 13 amino acids. As DNA, the CDR3 is TGTGCCAGCAGCTTAGAGGGTCGAAACATTCAGTACTTC. It codes for CASSLEGRNIQYF.

The table lists this clonotype with a count of one. The chain uses TRBV12-3 or TRBV12-4 and TRBJ2-2; 9 bases line up with TRBD1. After removal of 11 bases from V and 2 bases from J, the junction contained 15 bases not matched to a gene. The CDR3 sequence is 17 residues long. The CDR3 spells CACCFPRQGVNTGELFF. CDR3 DNA sequence: TGTGCCTGCTGTTTTCCCCGACAGGGGGTAAACACCGGGGAGCTGTTTTTT.

At least ten counts were recorded for this clonotype. CDR3 sequence (DNA): TGCGCCAGCAGCCATAACACCGGGGAGCTGTTTTTT. Encoded protein: CASSHNTGELFF. This chain connects TRBV4-1 to TRBJ2-2; D is unresolved. V was shortened by 3 bases and J by 2 bases, with 1 base between the two germline ends. Germline CDR1 reads MGHRA; CDR2 reads YSYEKL. The CDR3 has 12 amino acids.